This is a list of T cell receptor beta chains from one sample in a study of cytomegalovirus exposure and HLA in healthy donors. Using immunoSEQ multiplex PCR, the repertoire was profiled, and TCRdb retains in-frame clones only, with some absent. The sample includes some 96,000 clones, roughly three fifths of them seen just once. The source material was PBMCs. The origin of the receptors is a man aged 55 to 70 in good health and CMV-seronegative. CDR3s include the opening cysteine and the closing phenylalanine or tryptophan. D genes are given only for firm matches. Not every row has a clone size; where given, it reads once, few, many or a size class.

D,V,J,size,CDR3,DNA
TRBD1,TRBV2,TRBJ2-7,.,CASSEGQVKTYEQYF,TGTGCCAGCAGTGAGGGACAGGTGAAAACCTACGAGCAGTACTTC
TRBD2,TRBV28,TRBJ2-2,.,CASRKSGRAGAGELFF,TGTGCCAGCAGGAAAAGCGGGAGGGCCGGGGCCGGGGAGCTGTTTTTT
.,TRBV28,TRBJ1-1,.,CASSAPQVVEAFF,TGTGCCAGCAGTGCCCCCCAGGTTGTTGAAGCTTTCTTT
.,TRBV2,TRBJ2-2,.,CASLTSGYTGELFF,TGTGCCAGCCTGACCAGCGGGTATACCGGGGAGCTGTTTTTT
TRBD1,TRBV5-1,TRBJ2-7,.,CASSSGPRQGDYEQYF,TGCGCCAGCAGCTCAGGACCCAGACAGGGAGACTACGAGCAGTACTTC
TRBD2,TRBV2,TRBJ2-1,many,CASSEMAGGYNEQFF,TGTGCCAGCAGTGAGATGGCGGGAGGATACAATGAGCAGTTCTTC
.,TRBV6-1,TRBJ2-1,once,CASREGLRYNEQFF,TGTGCCAGCAGAGAGGGACTGCGATACAATGAGCAGTTCTTC
.,TRBV27,TRBJ2-1,.,CASQTRRDSYNEQFF,TGTGCCAGCCAGACCAGGAGGGACTCCTACAATGAGCAGTTCTTC
.,TRBV5-6,TRBJ1-5,.,CASSSEKTGSNQPQHF,TGTGCCAGCAGCTCCGAAAAAACGGGTAGCAATCAGCCCCAGCATTTT
.,TRBV5-4,TRBJ1-2,.,CASNEHSIPFVYGYTF,TGTGCCAGCAACGAGCATTCCATCCCTTTCGTCTATGGCTACACCTTC
TRBD2,TRBV5-4,TRBJ2-3,.,CASSSLAGGRDTQYF,TGTGCCAGCAGCTCCCTAGCGGGGGGGAGAGATACGCAGTATTTT
.,TRBV10-3,TRBJ1-5,few,CAISESQGLGQPQHF,TGTGCCATCAGTGAGTCCCAGGGGCTGGGGCAGCCCCAGCATTTT
.,TRBV5-1,TRBJ2-7,many,CASSLSGFGQYF,TGCGCCAGCAGCTTGTCAGGATTCGGGCAGTACTTC
.,TRBV5-1,TRBJ1-4,few,CASSLQGGEKLFF,TGCGCCAGCAGCTTGCAAGGGGGAGAAAAACTGTTTTTT